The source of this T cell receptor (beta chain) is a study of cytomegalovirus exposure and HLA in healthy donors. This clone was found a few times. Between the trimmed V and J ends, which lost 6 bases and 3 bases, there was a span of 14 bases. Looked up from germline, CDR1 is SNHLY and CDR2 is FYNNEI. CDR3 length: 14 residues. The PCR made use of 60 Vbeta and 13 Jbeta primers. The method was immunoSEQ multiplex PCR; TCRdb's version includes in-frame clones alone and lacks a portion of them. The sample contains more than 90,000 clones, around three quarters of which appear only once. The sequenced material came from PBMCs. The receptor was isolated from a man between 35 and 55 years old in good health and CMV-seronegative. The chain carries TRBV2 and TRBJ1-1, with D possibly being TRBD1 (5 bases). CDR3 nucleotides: TGTGCCAGCAGGTTCCTGACAGAGGACACTGAAGCTTTCTTT. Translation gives CASRFLTEDTEAFF.